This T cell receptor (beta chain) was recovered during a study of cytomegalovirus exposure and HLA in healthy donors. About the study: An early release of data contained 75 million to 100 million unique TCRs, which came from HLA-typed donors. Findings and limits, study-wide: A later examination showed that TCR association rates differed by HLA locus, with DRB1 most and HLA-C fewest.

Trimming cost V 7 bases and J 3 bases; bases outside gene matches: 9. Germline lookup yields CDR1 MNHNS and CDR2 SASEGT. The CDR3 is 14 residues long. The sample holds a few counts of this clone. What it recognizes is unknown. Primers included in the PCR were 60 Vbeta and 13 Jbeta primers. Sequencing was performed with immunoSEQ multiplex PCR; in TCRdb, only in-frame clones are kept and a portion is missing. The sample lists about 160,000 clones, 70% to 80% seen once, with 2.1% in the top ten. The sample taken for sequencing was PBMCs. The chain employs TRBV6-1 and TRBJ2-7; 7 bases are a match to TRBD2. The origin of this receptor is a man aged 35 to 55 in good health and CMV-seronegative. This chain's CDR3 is CASIRGSRYYEQYF. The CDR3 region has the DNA TGTGCCAGCATCCGCGGGAGCCGCTACTACGAGCAGTACTTC.